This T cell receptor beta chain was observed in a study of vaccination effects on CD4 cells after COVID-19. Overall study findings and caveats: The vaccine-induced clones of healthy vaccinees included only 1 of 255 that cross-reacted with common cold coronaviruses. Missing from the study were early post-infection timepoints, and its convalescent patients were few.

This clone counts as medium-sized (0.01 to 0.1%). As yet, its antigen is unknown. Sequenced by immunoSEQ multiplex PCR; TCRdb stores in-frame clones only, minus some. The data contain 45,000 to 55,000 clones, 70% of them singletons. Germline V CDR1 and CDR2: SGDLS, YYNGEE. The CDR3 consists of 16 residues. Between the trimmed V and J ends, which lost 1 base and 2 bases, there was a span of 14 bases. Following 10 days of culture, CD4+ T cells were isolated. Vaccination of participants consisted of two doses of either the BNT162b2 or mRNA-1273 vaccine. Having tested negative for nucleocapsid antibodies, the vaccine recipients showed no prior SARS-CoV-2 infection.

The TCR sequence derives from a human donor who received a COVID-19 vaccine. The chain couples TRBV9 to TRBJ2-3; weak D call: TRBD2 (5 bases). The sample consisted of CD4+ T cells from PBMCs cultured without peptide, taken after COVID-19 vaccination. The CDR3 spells CASSVLVGVNTDTQYF. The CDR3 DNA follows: TGTGCCAGCAGCGTACTTGTCGGGGTTAACACAGATACGCAGTATTTT.